This is a list of T cell receptor beta chains from one sample in a study of identical twins. TCRdb itself ran the 5' RACE reads through MiXCR, one entry per CDR3 protein. The sample has about 530,000 distinct CDR3 sequences; approximately 20% are singletons. These data also formed part of another study, on yellow fever vaccine responses in identical twins.

The sample comprised CD4+ T cells sorted from blood. The receptors originated from a woman between 18 and 29 years old in good health. The CDR3 runs from the conserved cysteine through the conserved F or W. The D gene is left open where the match is weak. Part of the rows lack a size; the others show once, few, many or a class for expanded clones.

TRBV6-5	-	TRBJ1-3	-	CASSYVAGNSGNTIYF	TGTGCCAGCAGTTACGTCGCCGGGAACTCTGGAAACACCATATATTTT
TRBV6-1	-	TRBJ2-1	TRBD2	CASSEGRGVSYNEQFF	TGTGCCAGCAGCGAGGGGCGGGGGGTCTCCTACAATGAGCAGTTCTTC
TRBV11-2	once	TRBJ1-4	-	CASSFQFPSEKLFF	TGTGCCAGCAGCTTTCAGTTCCCCAGTGAAAAACTGTTTTTT
TRBV7-9	-	TRBJ1-4	TRBD1	CASTDPGTAREKLFF	TGTGCCAGCACCGATCCCGGGACAGCAAGAGAAAAACTGTTTTTT
TRBV24-1	-	TRBJ2-1	TRBD2	CATSERGIGGGPYNEQFF	TGTGCCACCAGTGAGAGGGGAATCGGCGGGGGGCCCTACAATGAGCAGTTCTTC
TRBV4-1	few	TRBJ2-7	-	CASSQEVGVYEQYF	TGCGCCAGCAGCCAAGAAGTGGGGGTATACGAGCAGTACTTC
TRBV12-3/TRBV12-4	-	TRBJ2-1	TRBD2	CATSRRLAGDEQFF	TGTGCCACCTCAAGGAGGCTAGCGGGCGATGAGCAGTTCTTC
TRBV5-1	-	TRBJ2-2	-	CASSPGFAGTGELFF	TGCGCCAGCAGCCCAGGGTTTGCGGGCACCGGGGAGCTGTTTTTT
TRBV29-1	-	TRBJ1-5	-	CSVDVGGNQPQHF	TGCAGCGTTGATGTCGGGGGCAATCAGCCCCAGCATTTT
TRBV7-9	few	TRBJ2-2	-	CASSSGDGTTGELFF	TGTGCCAGCAGCTCCGGGGACGGGACCACCGGGGAGCTGTTTTTT
TRBV27	few	TRBJ1-5	TRBD1	CASSSGGRQPQHF	TGTGCCAGCAGTTCAGGGGGTAGACAGCCCCAGCATTTT
TRBV24-1	-	TRBJ2-3	TRBD2	CATSDSPGLGDTQYF	TGTGCCACCAGTGACAGTCCGGGACTAGGGGATACGCAGTATTTT
TRBV9	few	TRBJ1-2	-	CASSASGTPYGYTF	TGTGCCAGCAGCGCCTCCGGGACACCCTATGGCTACACCTTC
TRBV28	-	TRBJ2-6	TRBD1	CASSFTGGYSGANVLTF	TGTGCCAGCAGTTTTACAGGGGGGTACTCTGGGGCCAACGTCCTGACTTTC
TRBV5-1	-	TRBJ1-2	-	CATKSGRRTYGYTF	TGCGCCACCAAAAGTGGCAGGCGCACCTATGGCTACACCTTC
TRBV28	-	TRBJ1-4	TRBD1	CAYRGAFNEKLFF	TGTGCCTACAGGGGGGCCTTTAATGAAAAACTGTTTTTT
TRBV18	few	TRBJ1-1	-	CASSAQGQNTEAFF	TGTGCCAGCTCAGCCCAGGGGCAGAACACTGAAGCTTTCTTT
TRBV29-1	-	TRBJ2-4	-	CSVVGRLAKNIQYF	TGCAGCGTTGTAGGGAGGCTAGCCAAAAACATTCAGTACTTC
TRBV20-1	few	TRBJ1-6	-	CSARPSSSYNSPLHF	TGCAGTGCTAGACCCTCGAGCTCCTATAATTCACCCCTCCACTTT
TRBV29-1	-	TRBJ2-1	-	CSVPSGSGTQPYNEQFF	TGCAGCGTCCCGAGTGGGTCCGGGACGCAACCTTACAATGAGCAGTTCTTC
TRBV20-1	few	TRBJ2-1	TRBD2	CSAREASGGAREQFF	TGCAGTGCTAGAGAGGCTAGCGGGGGGGCGAGGGAGCAGTTCTTC
TRBV5-1	many	TRBJ2-3	TRBD1	CASSARDRGADTQYF	TGCGCCAGCAGCGCCAGGGACAGGGGCGCAGATACGCAGTATTTT
TRBV2	few	TRBJ2-1	TRBD2	CASSVIAGSSYNEQFF	TGTGCCAGCAGTGTGATAGCGGGGAGCTCCTACAATGAGCAGTTCTTC
TRBV3-1	-	TRBJ2-5	-	CASSQDDDSWQETQYF	TGTGCCAGCAGCCAAGATGATGACAGTTGGCAAGAGACCCAGTACTTC
TRBV24-1	-	TRBJ2-1	-	CATSALDRTNYNEQFF	TGTGCCACCAGTGCCCTTGACAGGACCAACTACAATGAGCAGTTCTTC
TRBV28	-	TRBJ2-7	TRBD2	CASSSPGLPTYEQYF	TGTGCCAGCAGTTCCCCGGGACTACCCACCTACGAGCAGTACTTC
TRBV20-1	few	TRBJ2-1	-	CCARQREQGDFYNEQFF	TGCTGTGCTAGACAACGCGAACAGGGTGATTTCTACAATGAGCAGTTCTTC
TRBV5-1	few	TRBJ2-3	TRBD2	CASSPTSGRTDTQYF	TGCGCCAGCAGCCCTACTAGCGGGAGAACAGATACGCAGTATTTT
TRBV10-3	-	TRBJ2-5	TRBD1	CAISGTGSQETQYF	TGTGCCATCAGTGGGACAGGGTCACAAGAGACCCAGTACTTC
TRBV12-3/TRBV12-4	-	TRBJ1-1	-	CASSFDSLRVTEAFF	TGTGCCAGCAGTTTTGACTCCCTCAGGGTGACTGAAGCTTTCTTT
TRBV10-1	few	TRBJ1-2	-	CASSEGSYGYTF	TGCGCCAGCAGTGAAGGCAGCTATGGCTACACCTTC
TRBV18	-	TRBJ2-7	TRBD1	CASSRTGNSYEQYF	TGTGCCAGCTCACGGACAGGCAACTCCTACGAGCAGTACTTC
TRBV5-1	-	TRBJ2-1	TRBD1	CASSPGTGVDNEQFF	TGCGCCAGCAGCCCCGGGACAGGGGTAGATAATGAGCAGTTCTTC
TRBV9	few	TRBJ2-1	-	CASSVYEGETYNEQFF	TGTGCCAGCAGCGTTTATGAGGGAGAGACCTACAATGAGCAGTTCTTC
TRBV12-3/TRBV12-4	many	TRBJ2-3	-	CASSLGGGTDTQYF	TGTGCCAGCAGTTTAGGGGGGGGCACAGATACGCAGTATTTT
TRBV12-3/TRBV12-4	few	TRBJ2-7	TRBD2	CASSWTSGSTEQYF	TGTGCCAGCAGTTGGACTAGCGGGAGTACCGAGCAGTACTTC
TRBV18	-	TRBJ2-7	TRBD2	CASSPGAAGGYEQYF	TGTGCCAGCTCACCAGGGGCGGCGGGAGGCTACGAGCAGTACTTC
TRBV12-3/TRBV12-4	-	TRBJ1-2	TRBD1	CASSLTTGGNTGYTF	TGTGCCAGCAGTTTAACGACAGGGGGCAACACTGGCTACACCTTC
TRBV5-5	-	TRBJ2-1	-	CASSLVASYTYNEQFF	TGTGCCAGCAGCTTGGTGGCTAGTTATACCTACAATGAGCAGTTCTTC
TRBV11-2	-	TRBJ1-1	-	CASSLNRERIWDTEAFF	TGTGCCAGCAGCTTAAACCGGGAGAGAATTTGGGACACTGAAGCTTTCTTT
TRBV7-2	-	TRBJ2-7	-	CASKREMASYEQYF	TGTGCCAGCAAAAGGGAGATGGCCTCCTACGAGCAGTACTTC
TRBV27	few	TRBJ1-1	-	CASHAIMNTEAFF	TGTGCCAGCCACGCGATCATGAACACTGAAGCTTTCTTT
TRBV11-3	-	TRBJ2-1	-	CASSTNDNFYNEQFF	TGTGCCAGCAGCACGAACGACAACTTTTACAATGAGCAGTTCTTC
TRBV12-3/TRBV12-4	few	TRBJ1-1	-	CASSPQTGRGTEAFF	TGTGCCAGCAGTCCGCAGACGGGGCGGGGGACTGAAGCTTTCTTT
TRBV5-1	-	TRBJ1-1	TRBD1	CASSRGTGGEAFF	TGCGCCAGCAGCAGAGGGACAGGAGGAGAAGCTTTCTTT
TRBV27	few	TRBJ1-1	TRBD1	CASSFTGVGTEAFF	TGTGCCAGCAGTTTCACAGGGGTAGGAACTGAAGCTTTCTTT
TRBV5-1	few	TRBJ1-2	TRBD1	CASSSTTGGYGYTF	TGCGCCAGCAGCTCAACCACAGGGGGCTATGGCTACACCTTC
TRBV5-1	few	TRBJ2-7	-	CASSPGGSLTYEQYF	TGCGCCAGCAGTCCTGGAGGGTCACTCACCTACGAGCAGTACTTC